This T cell receptor beta chain was retrieved from a study of patients and donors after allogeneic stem cell transplantation. V shed 4 bases and J 2 bases; nucleotides not matched to a gene: 9. CDR3 length: 17 residues. Germline values: CDR1 LGHDT, CDR2 YNNKEL (reference sequence). Each CDR3 protein gets one entry after TCRdb re-called the RT-PCR reads with MiXCR. The sample lists approximately 57,000 distinct CDR3 sequences; about 14% were seen once. J is TRBJ2-1 and V is TRBV3-1; 9 bases agree with TRBD1. Sequenced: blood, either unsorted or a sorted T cell fraction (not recorded which). The clonotype was recovered from a human donor who was either an allogeneic HSCT recipient or a stem cell or donor lymphocyte infusion donor (not recorded which). It is not recorded whose cells these are; they may come from a transplant donor. CDR3 in amino acids: CASSLKKGQGPYNEQFF. As DNA, the CDR3 is TGTGCCAGCAGCCTAAAGAAGGGACAGGGTCCCTACAATGAGCAGTTCTTC.